The entry that follows covers one T cell receptor (beta chain) sequence. CD8+CD57+ cell expansion had been shown by flow cytometry in patients chosen for sequencing. Genomic DNA constituted the template upon which TCR beta VDJ and CDR3 profiling was performed. From the reads, TCRdb called clonotypes with MiXCR, one entry per CDR3 protein. The sample holds fewer than 250,000 distinct CDR3 sequences, 45% to 50% seen once. The sample is drawn from a study of CD8+CD57+ T cells in acquired aplastic anemia. Looked up from germline, CDR1 is SQVTM and CDR2 is ANQGSEA. V was clipped by 6 bases and J by 1 base, with 11 bases between them. CDR3 length equals 13 residues.

The receptor was isolated from a human donor with aplastic anemia. The V gene is TRBV29-1, the J gene TRBJ2-3; D may be TRBD2 (6 bases). Sequences were obtained from sorted CD4+, CD8+, or CD8+CD57+ T cells (not recorded which) from PBMCs. The DNA of the CDR3 is TGCAGCGTGACTAGTGTTGGCACAGATACGCAGTATTTT. Translated, it gives CSVTSVGTDTQYF.